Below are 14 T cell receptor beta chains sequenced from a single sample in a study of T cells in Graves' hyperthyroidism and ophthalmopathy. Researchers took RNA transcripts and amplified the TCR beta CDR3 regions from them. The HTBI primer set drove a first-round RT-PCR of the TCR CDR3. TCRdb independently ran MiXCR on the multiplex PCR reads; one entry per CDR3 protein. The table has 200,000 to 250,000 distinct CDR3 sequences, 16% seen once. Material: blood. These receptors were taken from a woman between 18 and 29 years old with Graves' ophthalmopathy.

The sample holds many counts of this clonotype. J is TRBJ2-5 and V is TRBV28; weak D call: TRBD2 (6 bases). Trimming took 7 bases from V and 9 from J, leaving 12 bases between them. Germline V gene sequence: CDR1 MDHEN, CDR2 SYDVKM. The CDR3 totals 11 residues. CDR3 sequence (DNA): TGTGCCAGCACTGCGGGGCCCTCCCAGTACTTC. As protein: CASTAGPSQYF.

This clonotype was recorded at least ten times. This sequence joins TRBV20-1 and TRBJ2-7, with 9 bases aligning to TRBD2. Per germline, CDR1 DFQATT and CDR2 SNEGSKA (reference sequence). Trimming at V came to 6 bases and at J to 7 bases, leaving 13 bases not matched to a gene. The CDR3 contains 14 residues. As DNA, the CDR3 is TGCAGTGCCCCTGGGACTAGCCACCTAGGGGAGCAGTACTTC. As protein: CSAPGTSHLGEQYF.

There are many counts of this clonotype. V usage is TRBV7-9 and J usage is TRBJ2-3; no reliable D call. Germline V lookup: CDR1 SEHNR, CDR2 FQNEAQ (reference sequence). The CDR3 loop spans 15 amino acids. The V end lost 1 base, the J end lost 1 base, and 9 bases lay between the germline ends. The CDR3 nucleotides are TGTGCCAGCAGCTTAGTTACGCCGGGCACAGATACGCAGTATTTT. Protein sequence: CASSLVTPGTDTQYF. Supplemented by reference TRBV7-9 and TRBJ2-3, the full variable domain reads DTGVSQNPRHKITKRGQNVTFRCDPISEHNRLYWYRQTLGQGPEFLTYFQNEAQLEKSRLLSDRFSAERPKGSFSTLEIQRTEQGDSAMYLCASSLVTPGTDTQYFGPGTRLTVL.

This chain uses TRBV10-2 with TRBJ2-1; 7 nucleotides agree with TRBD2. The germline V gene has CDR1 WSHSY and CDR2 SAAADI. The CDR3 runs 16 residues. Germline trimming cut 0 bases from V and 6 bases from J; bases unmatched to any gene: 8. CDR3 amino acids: CASSESAGAALNEQFF. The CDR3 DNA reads TGCGCCAGCAGTGAGTCGGCGGGAGCCGCCCTCAATGAGCAGTTCTTC.

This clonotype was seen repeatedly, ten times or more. CDR3 DNA: TGTGCCAGCAGCCCGAAAATGGGCTATGGCTACACCTTC. This gives the protein CASSPKMGYGYTF. V gene TRBV11-2 combines with J gene TRBJ1-2; D is undetermined. Germline loops: CDR1 SGHAT, CDR2 FQNNGV. Trimming pared 5 bases from V and 4 bases from J, leaving 11 bases between. CDR3 length: 13 amino acids.

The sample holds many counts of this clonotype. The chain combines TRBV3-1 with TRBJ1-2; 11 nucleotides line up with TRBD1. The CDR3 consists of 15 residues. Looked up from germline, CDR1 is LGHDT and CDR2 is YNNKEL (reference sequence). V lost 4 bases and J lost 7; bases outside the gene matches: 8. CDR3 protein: CASSLTDRGRGGYTF. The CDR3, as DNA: TGTGCCAGCAGCCTAACGGACAGGGGGCGCGGTGGCTACACCTTC. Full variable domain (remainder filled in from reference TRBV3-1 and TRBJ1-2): DTAVSQTPKYLVTQMGNDKSIKCEQNLGHDTMYWYKQDSKKFLKIMFSYNNKELIINETVPNRFSPKSPDKAHLNLHINSLELGDSAVYFCASSLTDRGRGGYTFGSGTRLTVV.

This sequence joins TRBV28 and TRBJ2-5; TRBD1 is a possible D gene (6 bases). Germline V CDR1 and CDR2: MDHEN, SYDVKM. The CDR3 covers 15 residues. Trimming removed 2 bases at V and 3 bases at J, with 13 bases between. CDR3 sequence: CASSLRGYREETQYF. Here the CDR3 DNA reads TGTGCCAGCAGTTTAAGGGGGTACAGGGAAGAGACCCAGTACTTC.

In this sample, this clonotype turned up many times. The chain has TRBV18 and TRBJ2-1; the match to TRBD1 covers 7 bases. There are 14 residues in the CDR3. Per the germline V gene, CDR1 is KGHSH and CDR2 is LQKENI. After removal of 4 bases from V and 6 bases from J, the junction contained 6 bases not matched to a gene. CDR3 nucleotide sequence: TGTGCCAGCTCACAACAGGGGTTCGGCAATGAGCAGTTCTTC. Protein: CASSQQGFGNEQFF.

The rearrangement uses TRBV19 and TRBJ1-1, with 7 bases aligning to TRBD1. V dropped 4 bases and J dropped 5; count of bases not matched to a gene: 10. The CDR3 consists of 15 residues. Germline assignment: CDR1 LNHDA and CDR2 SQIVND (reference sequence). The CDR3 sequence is CASSTGQTGRTEAFF. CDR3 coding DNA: TGTGCCAGTAGTACTGGGCAGACAGGGAGGACTGAAGCTTTCTTT. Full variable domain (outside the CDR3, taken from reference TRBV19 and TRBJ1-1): DGGITQSPKYLFRKEGQNVTLSCEQNLNHDAMYWYRQDPGQGLRLIYYSQIVNDFQKGDIAEGYSVSREKKESFPLTVTSAQKNPTAFYLCASSTGQTGRTEAFFGQGTRLTVV.

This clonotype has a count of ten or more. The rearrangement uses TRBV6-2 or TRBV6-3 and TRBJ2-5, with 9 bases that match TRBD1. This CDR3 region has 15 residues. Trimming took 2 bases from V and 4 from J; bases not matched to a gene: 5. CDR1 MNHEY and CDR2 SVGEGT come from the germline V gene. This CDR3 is CASSYLDRGLETQYF. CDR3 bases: TGTGCCAGCAGTTACCTCGACAGGGGGTTAGAGACCCAGTACTTC.

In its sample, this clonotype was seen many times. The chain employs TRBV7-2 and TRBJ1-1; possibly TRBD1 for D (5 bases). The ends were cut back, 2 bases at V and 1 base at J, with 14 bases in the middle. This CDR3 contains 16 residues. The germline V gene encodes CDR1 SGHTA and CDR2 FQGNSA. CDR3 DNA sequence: TGTGCCAGCAGCTTAAGTCGGGGCAGCAAGAACACTGAAGCTTTCTTT. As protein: CASSLSRGSKNTEAFF.

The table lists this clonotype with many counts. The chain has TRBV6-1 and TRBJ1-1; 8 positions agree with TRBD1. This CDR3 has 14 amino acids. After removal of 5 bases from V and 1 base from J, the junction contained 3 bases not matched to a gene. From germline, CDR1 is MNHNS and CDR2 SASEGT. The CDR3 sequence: CASSRTGSNTEAFF. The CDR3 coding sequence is TGTGCCAGCAGTAGGACAGGGTCGAACACTGAAGCTTTCTTT.

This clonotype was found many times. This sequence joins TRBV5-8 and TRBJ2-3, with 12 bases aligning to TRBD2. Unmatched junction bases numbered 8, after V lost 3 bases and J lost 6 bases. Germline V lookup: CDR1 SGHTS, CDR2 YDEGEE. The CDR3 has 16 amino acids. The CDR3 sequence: CASSSRRLAGGDTQYF. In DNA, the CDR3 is TGTGCCAGCAGCTCCCGCAGGCTAGCGGGGGGGGATACGCAGTATTTT.

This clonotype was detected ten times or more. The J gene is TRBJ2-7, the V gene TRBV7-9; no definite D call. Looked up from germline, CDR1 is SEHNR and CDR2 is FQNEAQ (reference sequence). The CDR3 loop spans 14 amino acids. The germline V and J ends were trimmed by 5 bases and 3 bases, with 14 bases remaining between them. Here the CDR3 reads CASSRLADGYEQYF. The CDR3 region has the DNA TGTGCCAGCAGCCGTTTGGCCGACGGCTACGAGCAGTACTTC.